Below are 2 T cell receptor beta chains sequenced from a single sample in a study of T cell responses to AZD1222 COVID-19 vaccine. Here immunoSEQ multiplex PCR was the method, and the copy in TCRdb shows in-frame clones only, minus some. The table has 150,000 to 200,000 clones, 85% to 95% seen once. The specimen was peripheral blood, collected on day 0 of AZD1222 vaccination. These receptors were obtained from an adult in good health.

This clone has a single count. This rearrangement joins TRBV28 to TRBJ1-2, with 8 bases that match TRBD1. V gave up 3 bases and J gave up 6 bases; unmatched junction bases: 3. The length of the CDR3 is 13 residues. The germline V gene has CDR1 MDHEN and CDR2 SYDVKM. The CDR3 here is CASSLYRGNGYTF. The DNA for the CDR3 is TGTGCCAGCAGTTTGTACAGGGGGAATGGCTACACCTTC.

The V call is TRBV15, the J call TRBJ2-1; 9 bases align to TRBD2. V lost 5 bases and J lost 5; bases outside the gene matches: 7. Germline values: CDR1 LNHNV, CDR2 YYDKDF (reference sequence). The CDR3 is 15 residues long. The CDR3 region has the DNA TGTGCCACCAGCTCGCCGGGACTAGCCAACAATGAGCAGTTCTTC. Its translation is CATSSPGLANNEQFF. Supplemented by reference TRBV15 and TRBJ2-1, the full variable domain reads DAMVIQNPRYQVTQFGKPVTLSCSQTLNHNVMYWYQQKSSQAPKLLFHYYDKDFNNEADTPDNFQSRRPNTSFCFLDIRSPGLGDTAMYLCATSSPGLANNEQFFGPGTRLTVL.